These T cell receptor beta chains were read from a single sample in a study of T cell responses to AZD1222 COVID-19 vaccine. Assay used: immunoSEQ multiplex PCR; TCRdb lists only in-frame clones, some missing. This sample has over 150,000 clones, with roughly 92% found just once. The source material was peripheral blood, sampled 28 days after the second AZD1222 dose. The receptors stem from an adult who received the AZD1222 COVID-19 vaccine. The CDR3 runs from the conserved cysteine through the conserved F or W. A D gene is named only where the DNA matches it firmly. Size is stated for part of the rows, as once, few or many counts, or as a class when the clone is expanded.

j_call d_call clone_size v_call cdr3_aa cdr3_nt
TRBJ2-7 NA NA TRBV30 CAWNRGAKTYEQYF TGTGCCTGGAATCGGGGGGCAAAAACCTACGAGCAGTACTTC
TRBJ1-4 NA NA TRBV6-2/TRBV6-3 CASSRSRGVEKLFF TGTGCCAGCAGCCGCAGTCGAGGAGTTGAAAAACTGTTTTTT
TRBJ2-4 NA NA TRBV6-5 CASSYSILAKNIQYF TGTGCCAGCAGTTACTCGATACTAGCCAAAAACATTCAGTACTTC
TRBJ1-2 TRBD1 NA TRBV5-4 CASSLGLGEGARGYTF TGTGCCAGCAGCTTGGGGCTCGGTGAGGGGGCGCGCGGCTACACCTTC
TRBJ1-1 NA NA TRBV2 CASSGKMAAFF TGTGCCAGCAGTGGGAAAATGGCGGCTTTCTTT
TRBJ2-3 NA once TRBV5-5 CASSFTGTDTQYF TGTGCCAGCAGCTTTACCGGGACAGATACGCAGTATTTT
TRBJ1-1 NA NA TRBV3-1/TRBV3-2 CASSQGRSNTEAFF TGTGCCAGCAGCCAGGGACGGTCGAACACTGAAGCTTTCTTT
TRBJ1-4 NA NA TRBV7-9 CASSLATKGPINEKLFF TGTGCCAGCAGCTTAGCGACAAAGGGACCGATTAATGAAAAACTGTTTTTT
TRBJ2-3 NA NA TRBV18 CASSPRHLGMSSTDTQYF TGTGCCAGCTCACCGCGTCACCTAGGAATGTCTAGCACAGATACGCAGTATTTT
TRBJ1-1 NA NA TRBV11-2 CASSLGTALASTEAFF TGTGCCAGCAGCTTAGGGACAGCCCTGGCAAGCACTGAAGCTTTCTTT
TRBJ2-1 NA NA TRBV19 CASSSRLFYEQFF TGTGCCAGTAGTTCGAGACTATTCTATGAGCAGTTCTTC
TRBJ2-7 TRBD1 NA TRBV6-5 CASSYSTGGREQYF TGTGCCAGCAGTTACTCCACAGGGGGCAGAGAGCAGTACTTC
TRBJ1-6 TRBD1 NA TRBV6-1 CASSELSGTGDSPLHF TGTGCCAGCAGTGAATTATCCGGGACAGGGGATTCACCCCTCCACTTT
TRBJ2-7 TRBD2 NA TRBV6-5 CARAASGGRPYEQYF TGTGCCAGGGCGGCTAGCGGGGGGCGCCCCTACGAGCAGTACTTC
TRBJ2-3 NA once TRBV5-6 CASSLEADTQYF TGTGCCAGCAGCTTGGAGGCAGATACGCAGTATTTT
TRBJ1-3 NA NA TRBV19 CASTLWWGGGNTIYF TGTGCCAGTACCCTATGGTGGGGAGGTGGAAACACCATATATTTT
TRBJ2-2 NA NA TRBV4-3 CASSQGEGPGFTGELFF TGCGCCAGCAGCCAAGGCGAGGGACCGGGTTTCACCGGGGAGCTGTTTTTT
TRBJ1-3 NA NA TRBV10-3 CAIRAAGGNSGNTIYF TGTGCCATCAGGGCGGCCGGGGGGAACTCTGGAAACACCATATATTTT
TRBJ2-1 NA NA TRBV7-7 CASSLTVQINEQFF TGTGCCAGCAGCTTAACGGTCCAGATAAATGAGCAGTTCTTC
TRBJ1-6 NA NA TRBV6-2/TRBV6-3 CASSQNRRTNYNSPLHF TGTGCCAGCAGTCAGAACCGGAGGACTAACTATAATTCACCCCTCCACTTT
TRBJ1-5 NA NA TRBV19 CASSQVFSNQPQHF TGTGCCAGTAGCCAGGTGTTTAGCAATCAGCCCCAGCATTTT
TRBJ2-1 NA NA TRBV3-1/TRBV3-2 CASSQDSYLSSYNEQFF TGTGCCAGCAGCCAAGACTCGTACTTGAGCTCCTACAATGAGCAGTTCTTC
TRBJ1-4 NA NA TRBV19 CASSIRPNEKLFF TGTGCCAGTAGTATACGGCCTAATGAAAAACTGTTTTTT
TRBJ2-1 NA NA TRBV30 CAWEQELMNEQFF TGTGCCTGGGAGCAAGAGTTAATGAATGAGCAGTTCTTC
TRBJ1-2 NA NA TRBV19 CASRQTPVGYGYTF TGTGCCAGTAGACAAACCCCTGTTGGCTATGGCTACACCTTC
TRBJ1-1 NA NA TRBV6-2/TRBV6-3 CASSYSILRNTEAFF TGTGCCAGCAGTTACTCGATTCTCAGAAACACTGAAGCTTTCTTT
TRBJ2-7 TRBD1 once TRBV28 CASSLTGVSYEQYF TGTGCCAGCAGTTTGACAGGGGTCTCCTACGAGCAGTACTTC
TRBJ1-1 NA NA TRBV29-1 CSVGQSNTEAFF TGCAGCGTTGGGCAGTCGAACACTGAAGCTTTCTTT
TRBJ1-1 TRBD1 NA TRBV7-2 CASSSLGTGTYTEAFF TGTGCCAGCAGCTCCCTCGGGACAGGGACATACACTGAAGCTTTCTTT
TRBJ2-1 TRBD2 NA TRBV27 CASRGLAGGMGNEQFF TGTGCCAGCAGGGGACTAGCGGGGGGGATGGGCAATGAGCAGTTCTTC
TRBJ1-2 NA NA TRBV16 CASSQSKGAQNYGYTF TGTGCCAGCAGCCAATCGAAAGGGGCGCAGAACTATGGCTACACCTTC
TRBJ2-7 NA NA TRBV27 CASLISYEQYF TGTGCCAGCCTGATCTCCTACGAGCAGTACTTC
TRBJ1-1 NA NA TRBV28 CASFPRMNTEAFF TGTGCCAGTTTCCCACGTATGAACACTGAAGCTTTCTTT
TRBJ2-2 TRBD2 NA TRBV27 CASSLAGGGTGELFF TGTGCCAGCAGTTTAGCGGGAGGAGGCACCGGGGAGCTGTTTTTT
TRBJ1-2 NA NA TRBV25-1 CASSEGQGRLAGYTF TGTGCCAGCAGTGAAGGCCAGGGTCGGCTAGCCGGCTACACCTTC
TRBJ1-2 NA NA TRBV9 CASSVLSGSYGYTF TGTGCCAGCAGCGTACTAAGTGGGAGCTATGGCTACACCTTC
TRBJ2-7 NA NA TRBV6-5 CASSYSFQGAYEQYF TGTGCCAGCAGTTACTCTTTTCAAGGGGCCTACGAGCAGTACTTC
TRBJ1-3 NA NA TRBV2 CASRAGTSGNTIYF TGTGCCAGCCGAGCGGGAACCTCTGGAAACACCATATATTTT
TRBJ2-1 NA NA TRBV5-4 CASSPSRGGHSYNEQFF TGTGCCAGCAGCCCCTCCAGGGGGGGGCATTCCTACAATGAGCAGTTCTTC
TRBJ2-1 TRBD2 NA TRBV24-1 CATSDRPTSGRTSYNEQFF TGTGCCACCAGTGATCGCCCGACTAGCGGGAGAACCTCCTACAATGAGCAGTTCTTC
TRBJ2-7 NA NA TRBV27 CASSSSSTYEQYF TGTGCCAGCAGTTCATCCAGTACCTACGAGCAGTACTTC
TRBJ1-1 TRBD1 NA TRBV18 CASSPPGGQGVTEAFF TGTGCCAGCTCACCACCCGGCGGACAGGGGGTTACTGAAGCTTTCTTT
TRBJ2-5 TRBD1 once TRBV7-9 CASSREQGYWETQYF TGTGCCAGCAGCCGAGAACAGGGGTACTGGGAGACCCAGTACTTC
TRBJ1-5 TRBD1 NA TRBV4-1 CASSQDVATGMYQPQHF TGCGCCAGCAGCCAAGATGTTGCGACAGGGATGTATCAGCCCCAGCATTTT
TRBJ1-2 NA NA TRBV28 CASTGQNYGYTF TGTGCCAGCACCGGACAGAACTATGGCTACACCTTC
TRBJ1-5 TRBD1 once TRBV6-5 CASRTGVRQPQHF TGTGCCAGCAGGACAGGGGTGCGGCAGCCCCAGCATTTT
TRBJ2-7 NA NA TRBV12-3/TRBV12-4 CASSRETGYEQYF TGTGCCAGCAGTAGGGAGACAGGCTACGAGCAGTACTTC
TRBJ1-4 NA NA TRBV4-1 CASSRDAFLGISAKLFF TGCGCCAGCAGCCGTGACGCCTTCCTGGGAATTTCGGCTAAACTGTTTTTT
TRBJ2-1 TRBD1 once TRBV11-2 CASSRGFTQGPYNEQFF TGTGCCAGCAGCCGAGGGTTTACACAGGGGCCCTACAATGAGCAGTTCTTC
TRBJ2-1 NA few TRBV27 CASSSQMRGTLLSSYNEQFF TGTGCCAGCAGTTCCCAAATGAGGGGGACTCTTCTGAGCTCCTACAATGAGCAGTTCTTC
TRBJ1-4 NA once TRBV30 CAWNTQTNEKLFF TGTGCCTGGAATACACAGACAAATGAAAAACTGTTTTTT
TRBJ2-1 TRBD2 once TRBV10-1 CASSELRASGSLGEQFF TGCGCCAGCAGTGAGCTACGGGCCAGCGGGAGCCTGGGTGAGCAGTTCTTC
TRBJ1-5 NA NA TRBV15 CATSREQRQPQHF TGTGCCACCAGCAGAGAACAAAGGCAGCCCCAGCATTTT